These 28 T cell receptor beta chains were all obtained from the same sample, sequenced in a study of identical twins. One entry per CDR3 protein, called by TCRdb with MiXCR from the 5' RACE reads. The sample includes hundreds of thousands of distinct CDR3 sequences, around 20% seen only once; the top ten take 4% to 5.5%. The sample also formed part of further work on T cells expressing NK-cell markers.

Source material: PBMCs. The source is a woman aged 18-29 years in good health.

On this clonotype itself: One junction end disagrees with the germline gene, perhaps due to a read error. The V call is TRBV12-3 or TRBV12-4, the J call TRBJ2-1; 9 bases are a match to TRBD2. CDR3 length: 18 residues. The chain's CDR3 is CAISPPRLAENSYNEQFF. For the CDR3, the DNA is TGTGCCATCAGTCCCCCAAGACTAGCGGAGAACTCCTACAATGAGCAGTTCTTC.

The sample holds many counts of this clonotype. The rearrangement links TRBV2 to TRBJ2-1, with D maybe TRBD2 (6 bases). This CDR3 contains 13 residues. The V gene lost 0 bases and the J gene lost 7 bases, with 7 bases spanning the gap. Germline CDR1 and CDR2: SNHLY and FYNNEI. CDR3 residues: CASSEAGGNEQFF. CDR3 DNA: TGTGCCAGCAGTGAAGCGGGGGGAAATGAGCAGTTCTTC.

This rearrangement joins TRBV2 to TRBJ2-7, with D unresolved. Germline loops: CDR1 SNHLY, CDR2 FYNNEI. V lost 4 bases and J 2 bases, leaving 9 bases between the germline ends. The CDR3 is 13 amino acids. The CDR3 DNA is TGTGCCAGCAGTGCCGAGGATCCCTACGAGCAGTACTTC. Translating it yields CASSAEDPYEQYF.

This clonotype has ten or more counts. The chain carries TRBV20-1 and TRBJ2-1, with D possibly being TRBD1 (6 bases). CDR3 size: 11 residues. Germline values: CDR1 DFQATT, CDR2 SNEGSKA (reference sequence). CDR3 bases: TGCAGGATACAGGGTGGCAATGAGCAGTTCTTC. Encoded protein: CRIQGGNEQFF.

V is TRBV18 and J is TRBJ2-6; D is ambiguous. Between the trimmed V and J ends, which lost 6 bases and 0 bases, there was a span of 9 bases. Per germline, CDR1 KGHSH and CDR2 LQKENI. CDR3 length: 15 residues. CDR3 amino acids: CASSLDRSGANVLTF. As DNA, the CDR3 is TGTGCCAGCTCCCTCGATCGCTCTGGGGCCAACGTCCTGACTTTC.

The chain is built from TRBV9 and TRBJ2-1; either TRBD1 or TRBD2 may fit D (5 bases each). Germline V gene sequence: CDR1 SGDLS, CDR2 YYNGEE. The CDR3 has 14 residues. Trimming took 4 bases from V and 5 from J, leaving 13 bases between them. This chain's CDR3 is CASSSGRYHNEQFF. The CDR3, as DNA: TGTGCCAGCAGCTCGGGACGCTACCACAATGAGCAGTTCTTC.

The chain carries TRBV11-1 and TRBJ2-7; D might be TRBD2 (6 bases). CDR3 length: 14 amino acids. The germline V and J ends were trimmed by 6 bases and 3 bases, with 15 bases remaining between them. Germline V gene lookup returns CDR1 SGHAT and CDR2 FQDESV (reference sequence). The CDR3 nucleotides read TGTGCCAGCAGGCACAGTGGCGGGGACTACGAGCAGTACTTC. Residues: CASRHSGGDYEQYF.

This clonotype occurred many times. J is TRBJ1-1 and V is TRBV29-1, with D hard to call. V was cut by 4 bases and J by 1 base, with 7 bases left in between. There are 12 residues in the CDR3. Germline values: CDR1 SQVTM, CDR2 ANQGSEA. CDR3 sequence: CSVGGSNTEAFF. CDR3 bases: TGCAGCGTTGGTGGCTCGAACACTGAAGCTTTCTTT.

CDR3: CASRDSKASTDTQYF. The CDR3 DNA reads as TGTGCCAGCAGGGACAGCAAGGCGAGCACAGATACGCAGTATTTT. The rearrangement joins TRBV6-1 to TRBJ2-3; D is perhaps TRBD1 (6 bases). V was cut by 6 bases and J by 0 bases, with 13 bases left in between. The germline CDR1 and CDR2 sequences are MNHNS and SASEGT. The CDR3 has 15 residues.

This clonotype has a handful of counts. CDR3 loop: CASSKGPSETQYF. The CDR3 region has the DNA TGTGCCAGCAGCAAGGGCCCAAGCGAGACCCAGTACTTC. This chain connects TRBV7-8 to TRBJ2-5, with no clear D. V was clipped by 5 bases and J by 5 bases, with 12 bases between them. The CDR3 covers 13 residues. Germline V lookup: CDR1 SGHVS, CDR2 FQNEAQ.

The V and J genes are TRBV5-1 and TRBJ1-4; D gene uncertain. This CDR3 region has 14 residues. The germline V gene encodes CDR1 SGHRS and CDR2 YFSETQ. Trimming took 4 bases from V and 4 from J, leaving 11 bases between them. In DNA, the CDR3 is TGCGCCAGCAGCGCACATGGTCATAATGAAAAACTGTTTTTT. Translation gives CASSAHGHNEKLFF.

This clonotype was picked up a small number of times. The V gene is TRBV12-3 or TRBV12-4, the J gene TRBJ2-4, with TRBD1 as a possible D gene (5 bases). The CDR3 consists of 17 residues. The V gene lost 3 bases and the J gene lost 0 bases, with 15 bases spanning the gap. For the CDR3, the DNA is TGTGCCAGCAGTTTCAATCAGGGCTGGGGAGCCAAAAACATTCAGTACTTC. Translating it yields CASSFNQGWGAKNIQYF.

The CDR3 protein is CAWAPLDTQYF. The CDR3 coding sequence is TGTGCCTGGGCCCCTTTGGATACGCAGTATTTT. The chain uses TRBV30 and TRBJ2-3; D uncertain. The CDR3 runs to 11 residues. Trimming shortened V by 5 bases and J by 6 bases, and 9 bases separated the two germline ends. Per germline, CDR1 GTSNPN and CDR2 SVGIG (reference sequence).

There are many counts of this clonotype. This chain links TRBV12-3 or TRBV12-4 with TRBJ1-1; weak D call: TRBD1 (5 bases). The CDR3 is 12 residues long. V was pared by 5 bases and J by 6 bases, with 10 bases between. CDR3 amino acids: CASSPRGAEAFF. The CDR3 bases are TGTGCCAGCAGTCCCCGGGGGGCTGAAGCTTTCTTT.

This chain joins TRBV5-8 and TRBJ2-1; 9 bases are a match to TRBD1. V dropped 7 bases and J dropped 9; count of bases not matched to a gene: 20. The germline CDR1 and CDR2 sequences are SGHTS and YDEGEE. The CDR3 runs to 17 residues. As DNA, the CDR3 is TGTGCCAGCGGGTCTCCCCTGGGGACAGGGAGTCAGAGTGAGCAGTTCTTC. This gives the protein CASGSPLGTGSQSEQFF.

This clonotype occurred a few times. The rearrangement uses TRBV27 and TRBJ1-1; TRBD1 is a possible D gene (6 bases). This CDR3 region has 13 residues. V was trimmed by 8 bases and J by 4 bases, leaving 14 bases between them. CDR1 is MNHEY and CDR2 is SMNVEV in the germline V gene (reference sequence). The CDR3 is CASRELGGTEAFF. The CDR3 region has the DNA TGTGCCAGCCGAGAACTAGGGGGCACTGAAGCTTTCTTT.

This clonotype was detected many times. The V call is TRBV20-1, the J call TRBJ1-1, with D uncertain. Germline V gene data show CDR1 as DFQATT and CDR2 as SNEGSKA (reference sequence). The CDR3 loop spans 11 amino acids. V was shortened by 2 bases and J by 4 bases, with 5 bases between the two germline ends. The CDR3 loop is CSARPGTEAFF. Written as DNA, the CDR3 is TGCAGTGCTAGACCTGGCACTGAAGCTTTCTTT.

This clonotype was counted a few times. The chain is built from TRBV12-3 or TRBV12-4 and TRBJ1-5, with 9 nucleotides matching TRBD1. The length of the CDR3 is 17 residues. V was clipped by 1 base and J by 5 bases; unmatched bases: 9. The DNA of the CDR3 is TGTGCCAGCAGTTTAGTGCCGGGCTGGGACAGGGATCAGCCCCAGCATTTT. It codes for CASSLVPGWDRDQPQHF.

The CDR3 nucleotides are TGTGCCAGCAGCTCAGATAACAGGGGGAGCAATCAGCCCCAGCATTTT. The encoded protein is CASSSDNRGSNQPQHF. The chain links TRBV7-8 to TRBJ1-5; 8 bases fit TRBD1. CDR1 and CDR2 from the germline V gene are SGHVS and FQNEAQ. V shed 4 bases and J 1 base; nucleotides not matched to a gene: 6. This CDR3 region has 16 residues.

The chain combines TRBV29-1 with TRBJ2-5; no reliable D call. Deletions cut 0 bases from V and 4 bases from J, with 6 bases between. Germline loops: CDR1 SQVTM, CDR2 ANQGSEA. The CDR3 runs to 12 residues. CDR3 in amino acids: CSVEDGRETQYF. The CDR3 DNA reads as TGCAGCGTTGAAGATGGGCGAGAGACCCAGTACTTC.

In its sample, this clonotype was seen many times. The CDR3 here is CASTPGQGQETQYF. CDR3 in DNA: TGTGCCAGCACCCCAGGACAGGGACAAGAGACCCAGTACTTC. The chain recombines TRBV12-3 or TRBV12-4 with TRBJ2-5; 8 bases agree with TRBD1. The CDR3 covers 14 residues. The ends lost 7 bases at V and 2 bases at J; junction bases unmatched: 6.

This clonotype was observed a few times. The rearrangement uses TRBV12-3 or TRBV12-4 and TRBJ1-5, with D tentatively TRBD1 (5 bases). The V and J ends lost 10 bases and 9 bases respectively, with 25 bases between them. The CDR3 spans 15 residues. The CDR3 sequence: CATSRDRGGLGPQHF. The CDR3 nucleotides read TGTGCCACGAGCCGGGACCGCGGTGGGTTAGGGCCCCAGCATTTT.

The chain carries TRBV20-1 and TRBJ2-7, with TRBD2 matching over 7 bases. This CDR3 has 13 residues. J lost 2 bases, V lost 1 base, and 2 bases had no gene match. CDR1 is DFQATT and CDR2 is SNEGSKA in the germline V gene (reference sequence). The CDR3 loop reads CSARVGTTYEQYF. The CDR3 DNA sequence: TGCAGTGCTAGAGTGGGGACTACCTACGAGCAGTACTTC.

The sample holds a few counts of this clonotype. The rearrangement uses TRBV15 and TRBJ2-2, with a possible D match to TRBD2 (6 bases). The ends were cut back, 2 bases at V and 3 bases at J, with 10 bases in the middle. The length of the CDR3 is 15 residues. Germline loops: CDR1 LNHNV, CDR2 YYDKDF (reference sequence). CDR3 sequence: CATSRWGEDTGELFF. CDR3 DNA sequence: TGTGCCACCAGCAGATGGGGGGAGGACACCGGGGAGCTGTTTTTT.

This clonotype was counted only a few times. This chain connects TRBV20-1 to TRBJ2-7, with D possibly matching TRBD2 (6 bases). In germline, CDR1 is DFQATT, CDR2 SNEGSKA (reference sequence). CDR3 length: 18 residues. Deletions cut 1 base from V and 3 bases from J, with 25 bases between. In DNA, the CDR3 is TGCAGTGCTAGAGCTGTCCCACACGGGGGTGTTCGTGGCTACGAGCAGTACTTC. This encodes CSARAVPHGGVRGYEQYF.

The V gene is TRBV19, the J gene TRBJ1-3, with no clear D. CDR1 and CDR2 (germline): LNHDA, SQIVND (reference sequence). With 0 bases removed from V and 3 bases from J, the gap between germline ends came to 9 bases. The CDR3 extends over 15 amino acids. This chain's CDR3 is CASSIEFRFGNTIYF. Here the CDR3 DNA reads TGTGCCAGTAGTATAGAGTTCCGCTTTGGAAACACCATATATTTT.

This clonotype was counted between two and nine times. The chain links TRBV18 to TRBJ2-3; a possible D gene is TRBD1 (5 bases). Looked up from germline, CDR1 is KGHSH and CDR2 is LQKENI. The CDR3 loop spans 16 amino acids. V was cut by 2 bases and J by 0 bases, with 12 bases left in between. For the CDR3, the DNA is TGTGCCAGCTCACCAATGGGGAAGGGGAGCACAGATACGCAGTATTTT. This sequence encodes CASSPMGKGSTDTQYF.

CDR3 residues: CASSFEGVHGYTF. The CDR3 DNA follows: TGTGCCAGCAGCTTCGAGGGAGTCCATGGCTACACCTTC. The J gene is TRBJ1-2, the V gene TRBV7-2, with D unresolved. The CDR3 totals 13 residues. V dropped 3 bases and J dropped 6 bases, with 11 bases sitting between them. Germline V gene lookup returns CDR1 SGHTA and CDR2 FQGNSA.